This record looks at one T cell receptor beta chain sequence and its context. Its specificity is unknown. This entry comes from a study of shared clonotypes between healthy human individuals. The V end was cut by 5 bases, the J end by 1 base, with 11 bases between. The CDR3 spans 14 residues. Germline values: CDR1 SGHAT, CDR2 FQNNGV. Researchers ran the assay at a deep level. Researchers divided each subset's genomic DNA evenly across several immunoSEQ plates. Clones were sequenced by immunoSEQ multiplex PCR, and TCRdb holds only the in-frame ones, with some missing. Of some 1,100,000 clones listed, approximately 80% are singletons. Study-level points and caveats: Generation of non-shared clonotypes was less probable than generation of clonotypes shared by all four donors.

The V call is TRBV11-2, the J call TRBJ1-2, with D unclear. The sequenced sample was memory CD4+ T cells from PBMCs. Subset indicated: CD45RA-negative fraction. This sequence was found in a man aged 18-30 years in good health. Some clones in this sample may be carry-over from other donors' samples. The chain's CDR3 is CASSPGVNNYGYTF. The CDR3 DNA reads TGTGCCAGCAGCCCCGGGGTGAATAACTATGGCTACACCTTC.